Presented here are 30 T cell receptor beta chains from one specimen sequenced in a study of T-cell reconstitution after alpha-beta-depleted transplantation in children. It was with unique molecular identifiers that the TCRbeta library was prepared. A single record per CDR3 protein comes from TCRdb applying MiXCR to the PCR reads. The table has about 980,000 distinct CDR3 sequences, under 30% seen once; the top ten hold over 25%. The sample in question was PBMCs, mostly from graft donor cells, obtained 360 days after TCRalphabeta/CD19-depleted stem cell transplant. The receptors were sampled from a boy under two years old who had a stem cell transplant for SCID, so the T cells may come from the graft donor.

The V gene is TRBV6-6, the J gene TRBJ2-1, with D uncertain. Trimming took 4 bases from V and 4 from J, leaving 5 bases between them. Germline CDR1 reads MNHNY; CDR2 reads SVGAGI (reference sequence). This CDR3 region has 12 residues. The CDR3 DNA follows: TGTGCCAGCAGTTTTTTATACAATGAGCAGTTCTTC. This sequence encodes CASSFLYNEQFF.

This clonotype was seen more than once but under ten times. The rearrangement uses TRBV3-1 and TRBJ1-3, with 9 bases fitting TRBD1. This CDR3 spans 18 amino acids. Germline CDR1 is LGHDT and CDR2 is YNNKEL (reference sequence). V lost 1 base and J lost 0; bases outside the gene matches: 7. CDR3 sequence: CASSQVPGQGLSGNTIYF. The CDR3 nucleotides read TGTGCCAGCAGCCAAGTACCGGGACAGGGACTCTCTGGAAACACCATATATTTT.

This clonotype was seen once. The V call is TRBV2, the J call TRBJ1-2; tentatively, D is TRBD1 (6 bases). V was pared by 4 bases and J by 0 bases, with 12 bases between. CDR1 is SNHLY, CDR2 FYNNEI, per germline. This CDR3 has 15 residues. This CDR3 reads CASSGIQGPNYGYTF. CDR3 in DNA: TGTGCCAGCAGTGGGATACAGGGACCTAACTATGGCTACACCTTC.

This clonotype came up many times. The CDR3 nucleotides read TGTGCCAGCGGTCTTCTAGCGAACACCATATATTTT. Encoded protein: CASGLLANTIYF. This chain links TRBV9 with TRBJ1-3; D unclear. V lost 7 bases to trimming and J lost 7 bases, with 12 bases between them. The germline V gene has CDR1 SGDLS and CDR2 YYNGEE. The CDR3 runs to 12 residues.

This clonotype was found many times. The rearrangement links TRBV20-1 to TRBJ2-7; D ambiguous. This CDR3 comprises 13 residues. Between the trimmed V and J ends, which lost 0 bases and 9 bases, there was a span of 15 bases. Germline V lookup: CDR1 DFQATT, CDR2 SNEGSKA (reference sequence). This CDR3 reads CSAREDGPSGQYF. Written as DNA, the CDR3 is TGCAGTGCTAGAGAAGATGGTCCGTCGGGGCAGTACTTC.

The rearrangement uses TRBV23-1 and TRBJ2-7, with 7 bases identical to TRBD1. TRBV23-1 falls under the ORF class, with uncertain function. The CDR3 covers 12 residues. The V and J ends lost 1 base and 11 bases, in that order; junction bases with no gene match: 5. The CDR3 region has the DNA TGCGCCAGCAGTCAATTAGGAACAGGGGAGTACTTC. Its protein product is CASSQLGTGEYF.

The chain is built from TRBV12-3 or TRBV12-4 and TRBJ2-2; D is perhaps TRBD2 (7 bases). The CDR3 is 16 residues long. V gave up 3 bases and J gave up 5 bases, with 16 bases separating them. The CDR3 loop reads CASSLSAGAQTGELFF. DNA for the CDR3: TGTGCCAGCAGTTTGTCCGCGGGGGCCCAGACCGGGGAGCTGTTTTTT.

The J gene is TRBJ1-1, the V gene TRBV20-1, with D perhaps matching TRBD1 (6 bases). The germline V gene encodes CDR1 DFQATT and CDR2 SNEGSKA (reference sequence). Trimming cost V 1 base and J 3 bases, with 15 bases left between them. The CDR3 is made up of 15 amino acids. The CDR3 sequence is CSARGWGEGDTEAFF. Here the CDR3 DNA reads TGCAGTGCTAGAGGTTGGGGGGAGGGGGACACTGAAGCTTTCTTT.

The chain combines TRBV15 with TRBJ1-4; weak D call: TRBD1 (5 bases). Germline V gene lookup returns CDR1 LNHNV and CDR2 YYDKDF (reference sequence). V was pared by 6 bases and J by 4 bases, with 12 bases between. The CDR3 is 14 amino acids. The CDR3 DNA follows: TGTGCCACCAGAGGGGTACAGAATAATGAAAAACTGTTTTTT. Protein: CATRGVQNNEKLFF.

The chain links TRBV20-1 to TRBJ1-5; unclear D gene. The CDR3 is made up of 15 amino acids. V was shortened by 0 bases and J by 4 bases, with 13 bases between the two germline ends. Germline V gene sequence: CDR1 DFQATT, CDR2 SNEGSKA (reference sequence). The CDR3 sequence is CSARESSRLNQPQHF. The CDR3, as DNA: TGCAGTGCTAGAGAATCCAGCCGCCTAAATCAGCCCCAGCATTTT.

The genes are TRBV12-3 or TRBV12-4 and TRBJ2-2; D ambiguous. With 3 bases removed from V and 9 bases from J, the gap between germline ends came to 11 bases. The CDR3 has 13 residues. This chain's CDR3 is CASSFNSWRELFF. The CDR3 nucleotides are TGTGCCAGCAGTTTTAACTCCTGGAGGGAGCTGTTTTTT.

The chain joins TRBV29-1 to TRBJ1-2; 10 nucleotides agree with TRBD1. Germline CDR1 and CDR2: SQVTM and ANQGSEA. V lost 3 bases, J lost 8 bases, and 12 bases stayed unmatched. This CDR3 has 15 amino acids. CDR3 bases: TGCAGCGTTGAGGGTCCGGTGACAGGGGGCGGAGGCTACACCTTC. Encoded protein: CSVEGPVTGGGGYTF.

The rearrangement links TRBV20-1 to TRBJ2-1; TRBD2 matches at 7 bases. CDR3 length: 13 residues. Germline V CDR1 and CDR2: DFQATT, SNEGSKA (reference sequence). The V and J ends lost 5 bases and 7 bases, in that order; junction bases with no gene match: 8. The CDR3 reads CSAAGGMWNEQFF. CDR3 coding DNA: TGCAGTGCTGCCGGGGGGATGTGGAATGAGCAGTTCTTC.

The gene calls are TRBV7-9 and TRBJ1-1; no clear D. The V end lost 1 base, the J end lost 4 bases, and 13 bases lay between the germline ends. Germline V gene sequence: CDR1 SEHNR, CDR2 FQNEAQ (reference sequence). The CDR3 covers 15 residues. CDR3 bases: TGTGCCAGCAGCTTAGGTCAGCGGCTGGGCACTGAAGCTTTCTTT. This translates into CASSLGQRLGTEAFF.

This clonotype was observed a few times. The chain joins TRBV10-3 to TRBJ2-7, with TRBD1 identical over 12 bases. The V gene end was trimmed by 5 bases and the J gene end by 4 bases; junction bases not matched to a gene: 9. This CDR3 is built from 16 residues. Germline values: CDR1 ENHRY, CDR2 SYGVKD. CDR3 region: CAISPGTGGSWYEQYF. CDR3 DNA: TGTGCCATCAGTCCCGGGACAGGGGGCTCTTGGTACGAGCAGTACTTC.

The DNA for the CDR3 is TGTGCCAGCAGCCAAGCCCTAAGTGGTCCGGGAGGGGGCTCCTACAATGAGCAGTTCTTC. It encodes CASSQALSGPGGGSYNEQFF. The rearrangement uses TRBV4-2 and TRBJ2-1, with TRBD2 matching over 8 bases. The CDR3 is made up of 20 amino acids. The V gene end was trimmed by 1 base and the J gene end by 0 bases; junction bases not matched to a gene: 14. CDR1 is LGHNA, CDR2 YNFKEQ, per germline.

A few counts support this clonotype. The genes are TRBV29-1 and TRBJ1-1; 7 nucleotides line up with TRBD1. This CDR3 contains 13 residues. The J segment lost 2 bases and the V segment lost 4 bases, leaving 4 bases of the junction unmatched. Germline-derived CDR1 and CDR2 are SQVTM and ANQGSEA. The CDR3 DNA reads TGCAGCGTTGTCGCAGGGGGTAACACTGAAGCTTTCTTT. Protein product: CSVVAGGNTEAFF.

CDR3: CASSQQLAVRGNIQYF. The CDR3 DNA reads as TGCGCCAGCAGCCAACAACTAGCGGTCCGGGGAAACATTCAGTACTTC. The chain recombines TRBV4-3 with TRBJ2-4, with TRBD2 identical over 8 bases. Germline CDR1 is LGHNA and CDR2 is YSLEER. This CDR3 has 16 residues. V was pared by 2 bases and J by 6 bases, with 9 bases of the junction left unmatched.

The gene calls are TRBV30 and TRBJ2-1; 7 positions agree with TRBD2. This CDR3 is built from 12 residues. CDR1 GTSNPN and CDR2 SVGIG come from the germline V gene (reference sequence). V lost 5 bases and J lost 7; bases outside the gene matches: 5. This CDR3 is CAWAMGGNEQFF. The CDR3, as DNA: TGTGCCTGGGCGATGGGAGGGAATGAGCAGTTCTTC. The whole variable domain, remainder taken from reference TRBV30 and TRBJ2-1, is SQTIHQWPATLVQPVGSPLSLECTVEGTSNPNLYWYRQAAGRGLQLLFYSVGIGQISSEVPQNLSASRPQDRQFILSSKKLLLSDSGFYLCAWAMGGNEQFFGPGTRLTVL.

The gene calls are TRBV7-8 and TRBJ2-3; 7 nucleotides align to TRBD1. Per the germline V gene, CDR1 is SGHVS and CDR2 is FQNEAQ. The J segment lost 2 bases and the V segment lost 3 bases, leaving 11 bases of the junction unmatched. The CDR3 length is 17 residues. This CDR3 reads CASSLVANRGLTDTQYF. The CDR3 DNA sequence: TGTGCCAGCAGCTTGGTGGCTAACAGGGGTCTCACAGATACGCAGTATTTT.

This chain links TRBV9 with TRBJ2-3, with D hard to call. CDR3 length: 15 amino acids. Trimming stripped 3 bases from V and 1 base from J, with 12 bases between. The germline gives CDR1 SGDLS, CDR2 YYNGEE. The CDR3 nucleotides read TGTGCCAGCAGCGCGGAAGGCGCACGCACAGATACGCAGTATTTT. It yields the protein CASSAEGARTDTQYF.

The CDR3 is CSALGRDYGYTF. The CDR3 DNA reads as TGCAGTGCTCTTGGGAGGGATTATGGCTACACCTTC. The rearrangement links TRBV20-1 to TRBJ1-2; D remains unclear. The CDR3 consists of 12 residues. Trimming took 5 bases from V and 5 from J, leaving 12 bases between them. In germline, CDR1 is DFQATT, CDR2 SNEGSKA (reference sequence).

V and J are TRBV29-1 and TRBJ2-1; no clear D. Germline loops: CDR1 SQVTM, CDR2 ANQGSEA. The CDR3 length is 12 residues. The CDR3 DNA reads TGCTCACACACCTCCGATTACAATGAGCAGTTCTTC. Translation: CSHTSDYNEQFF.

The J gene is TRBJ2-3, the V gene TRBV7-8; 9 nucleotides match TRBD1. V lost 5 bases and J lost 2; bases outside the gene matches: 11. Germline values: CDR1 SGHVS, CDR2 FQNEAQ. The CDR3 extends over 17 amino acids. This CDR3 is CASSEPTGDRVTDTQYF. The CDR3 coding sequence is TGTGCCAGCAGCGAACCGACCGGGGACAGGGTCACAGATACGCAGTATTTT. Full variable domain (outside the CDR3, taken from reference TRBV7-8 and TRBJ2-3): GAGVSQSPRYKVAKRGQDVALRCDPISGHVSLFWYQQALGQGPEFLTYFQNEAQLDKSGLPSDRFFAERPEGSVSTLKIQRTQQEDSAVYLCASSEPTGDRVTDTQYFGPGTRLTVL.

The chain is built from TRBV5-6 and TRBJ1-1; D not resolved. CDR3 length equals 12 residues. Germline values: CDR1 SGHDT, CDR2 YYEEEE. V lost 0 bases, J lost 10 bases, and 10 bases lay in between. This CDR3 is CASSLVGHGAFF. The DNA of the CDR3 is TGTGCCAGCAGCTTGGTCGGGCATGGAGCTTTCTTT.

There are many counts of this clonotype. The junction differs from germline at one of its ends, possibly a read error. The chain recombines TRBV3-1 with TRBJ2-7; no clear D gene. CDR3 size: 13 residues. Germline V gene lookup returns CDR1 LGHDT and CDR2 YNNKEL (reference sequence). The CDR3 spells CASSQGSGYEQYF. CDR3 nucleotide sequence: TGCGCCAGCAGCCAAGGGTCAGGCTACGAGCAGTACTTC.

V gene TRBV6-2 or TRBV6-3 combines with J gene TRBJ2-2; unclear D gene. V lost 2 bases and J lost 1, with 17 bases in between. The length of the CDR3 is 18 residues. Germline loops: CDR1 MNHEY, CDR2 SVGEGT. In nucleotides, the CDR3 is TGTGCCAGCAGTTACCCTACTTATTACCAAGGGAACACCGGGGAGCTGTTTTTT. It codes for CASSYPTYYQGNTGELFF.

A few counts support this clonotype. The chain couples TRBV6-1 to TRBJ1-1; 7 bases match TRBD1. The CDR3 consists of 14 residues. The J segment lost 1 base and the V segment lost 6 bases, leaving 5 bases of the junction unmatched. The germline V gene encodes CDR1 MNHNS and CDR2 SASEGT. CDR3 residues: CASRRDRANTEAFF. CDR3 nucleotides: TGTGCCAGCAGGCGCGACAGGGCGAACACTGAAGCTTTCTTT.

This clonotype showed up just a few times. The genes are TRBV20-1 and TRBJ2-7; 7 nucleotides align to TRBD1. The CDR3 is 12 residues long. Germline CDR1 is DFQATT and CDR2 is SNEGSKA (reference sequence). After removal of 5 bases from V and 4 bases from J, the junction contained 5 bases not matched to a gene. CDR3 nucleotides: TGCAGTGCTGGGGCAGGGGGTTACGAGCAGTACTTC. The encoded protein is CSAGAGGYEQYF.

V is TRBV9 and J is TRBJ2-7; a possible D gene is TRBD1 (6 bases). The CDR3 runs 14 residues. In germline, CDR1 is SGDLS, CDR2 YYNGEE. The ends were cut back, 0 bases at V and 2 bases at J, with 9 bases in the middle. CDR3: CASSVAAGAYEQYF. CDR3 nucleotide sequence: TGTGCCAGCAGCGTAGCTGCAGGGGCCTACGAGCAGTACTTC.